This TCR beta chain is from a study of blood T cell repertoires in COVID-19. At the level of the study: Collection of acute and convalescent COVID-19 samples took place in the United States, Italy and Spain. PBMCs, B-cell-depleted T cells, or T cells were the source of the cDNA or gDNA that made up the material.

Original data processing: By means of reference gene primer amplification, nucleated cell counts were estimated. Data came from immunoSEQ multiplex PCR; TCRdb stores just in-frame clones and leaves some out. That table supplies the V and J calls and clone size; D and trimming were determined from the DNA. The table lists 110,000 to 150,000 clones, 85% of them singletons. The germline V and J ends were trimmed by 5 bases and 14 bases, with 13 bases remaining between them. Germline values: CDR1 SEHNR, CDR2 FQNEAQ (reference sequence). The CDR3 is made up of 12 amino acids. The TCR originated in a man aged 45 to 65 with acute or convalescent COVID-19. Sample: peripheral blood. The chain links TRBV7-9 to TRBJ1-6; unclear D gene. The CDR3 is CASSPVIPSLHF. Here the CDR3 DNA reads TGTGCCAGCAGCCCAGTTATTCCTTCCCTCCACTTT. The whole variable domain, filled in from reference TRBV7-9 and TRBJ1-6, reads DTGVSQNPRHKITKRGQNVTFRCDPISEHNRLYWYRQTLGQGPEFLTYFQNEAQLEKSRLLSDRFSAERPKGSFSTLEIQRTEQGDSAMYLCASSPVIPSLHFGNGTRLTVT.